Listed below are T cell receptor beta chains from one sample, sequenced in a study of T-cell memory formation after mild COVID-19. Via MiXCR, TCRdb re-called the 5' RACE reads, giving one row per CDR3 protein. The repertoire has 450,000 or so distinct CDR3 sequences, approximately 23% of them found once; the top ten carry roughly an eighth. Source material: PBMCs or a T cell subset sorted from them (not recorded which). The receptors derive from an adult woman who had mild COVID-19 (a few samples of this study predate the infection). Cell type and time point are not known. Both conserved end residues are part of each CDR3. A D gene is named only where the DNA matches it firmly. Expanded clones get a size class; other rows say once, few or many, or leave the size out.

.	TRBJ1-2	.	TRBV5-4	CASKTEELRGYTF	TGTGCCAGCAAGACCGAGGAATTGCGTGGCTACACCTTC
.	TRBJ1-2	.	TRBV5-6	CASSPRGASDRHGYTF	TGTGCCAGCAGCCCCCGGGGGGCCTCTGACCGCCACGGCTACACCTTC
.	TRBJ1-4	.	TRBV2	CASGREEEKLFF	TGTGCCAGCGGACGGGAGGAGGAAAAACTGTTTTTT
.	TRBJ2-1	TRBD1	TRBV6-5	CASSKELRDRGSLSSYNEQFF	TGTGCCAGCAGTAAAGAGCTCCGGGACAGGGGAAGCCTTAGCTCCTACAATGAGCAGTTCTTC
.	TRBJ2-7	.	TRBV2	CASQRRGGEQYF	TGTGCCAGCCAAAGAAGGGGAGGCGAGCAGTACTTC
few	TRBJ2-1	.	TRBV18	CASSPRAGSSYNEQFF	TGTGCCAGCTCACCCAGGGCAGGGAGCTCCTACAATGAGCAGTTCTTC
few	TRBJ1-5	.	TRBV4-3	CASSPRSGGNQPQHF	TGCGCCAGCAGCCCTCGGTCGGGGGGCAATCAGCCCCAGCATTTT
few	TRBJ1-5	.	TRBV24-1	CATSDGNRIDNQPQHF	TGTGCCACCAGTGATGGGAACAGGATCGACAATCAGCCCCAGCATTTT
.	TRBJ1-3	.	TRBV12-3/TRBV12-4	CASSAFSGNTIYF	TGTGCCAGCAGTGCCTTCTCTGGAAACACCATATATTTT
.	TRBJ2-7	.	TRBV29-1	CSVDDGSSYEQYF	TGCAGCGTTGACGACGGCAGCTCCTACGAGCAGTACTTC
many	TRBJ2-7	TRBD2	TRBV3-1	CASSLGLAETYEQYF	TGTGCCAGCAGCCTCGGACTAGCGGAAACCTACGAGCAGTACTTC
many	TRBJ2-5	.	TRBV30	CAWSGSLGVGGETQYF	TGTGCCTGGAGCGGCTCACTCGGGGTGGGAGGAGAGACCCAGTACTTC
.	TRBJ2-1	TRBD1	TRBV27	CASRSGTGFEQFF	TGTGCCAGCCGATCCGGGACAGGGTTTGAGCAGTTCTTC
few	TRBJ2-3	TRBD2	TRBV24-1	CATSEFGRGGAPRYTQYF	TGTGCCACCAGTGAATTCGGGAGGGGCGGAGCCCCACGATATACGCAGTATTTT
.	TRBJ2-7	TRBD2	TRBV20-1	CSANGGLAAYEQYF	TGCAGTGCCAACGGAGGGCTAGCGGCCTACGAGCAGTACTTC
.	TRBJ2-7	TRBD2	TRBV20-1	CSVKASGAKEQYF	TGCAGTGTAAAGGCTAGCGGGGCAAAAGAGCAGTACTTC
.	TRBJ1-5	.	TRBV24-1	CATSDGGLGNQPQHF	TGTGCCACCAGTGATGGGGGACTGGGCAATCAGCCCCAGCATTTT
.	TRBJ2-3	.	TRBV12-3/TRBV12-4	CASTTRDTQYF	TGTGCCAGCACAACTAGAGATACGCAGTATTTT
.	TRBJ1-5	.	TRBV7-8	CASSRDRHNQPQHF	TGTGCCAGCAGCCGCGACAGGCACAATCAGCCCCAGCATTTT